Listed below are T cell receptor beta chains from one sample, sequenced in a study of blood T cell repertoires in COVID-19. Some clones are missing from TCRdb's copy, which holds only in-frame ones; the method was immunoSEQ multiplex PCR. This sample yields roughly 180,000 clones, of which roughly 80% are seen a single time; approximately 9.9% belongs to the top ten. The sample was peripheral blood. These receptors were collected from a woman aged 35 to 49 with COVID-19, enrolled during active disease. Both conserved end residues are part of each CDR3. The D gene is left open where the match is weak.

CDR3nt | CDR3aa | d_gene | j_gene | v_gene | len
TGTGCCAGCTCACCAAACAGGGGGAGGGAAGAGACCCAGTACTTC | CASSPNRGREETQYF | - | TRBJ2-5 | TRBV18 | 15
TGTGCCAGCAGCGGCGAAGGAGCAACTAATGAAAAACTGTTTTTT | CASSGEGATNEKLFF | - | TRBJ1-4 | TRBV9 | 15
TGTGCCAGCAGCACCCGGACAGGGGCGGGTGAAAAACTGTTTTTT | CASSTRTGAGEKLFF | TRBD1 | TRBJ1-4 | TRBV3-1/TRBV3-2 | 15
TGTGCCAGCAGCCCGACAGGGGTTAATAATTCACCCCTCCACTTT | CASSPTGVNNSPLHF | TRBD1 | TRBJ1-6 | TRBV3-1/TRBV3-2 | 15
TGTGCCAGCAGTTTAATTACTAGCGGGAGCAGGAATGAGCAGTTCTTC | CASSLITSGSRNEQFF | TRBD2 | TRBJ2-1 | TRBV28 | 16
TGTGCCAGTAGTATTGAGGGAGCAATCTCTGGAAACACCATATATTTT | CASSIEGAISGNTIYF | - | TRBJ1-3 | TRBV19 | 16
TGTGCCAGCAGCTTAGGCCGACAGGGTAACACCATATATTTT | CASSLGRQGNTIYF | TRBD1 | TRBJ1-3 | TRBV13 | 14
TGTGCCAGCAGCCCCAGGGGGCGCGCCACCGGGGAGCTGTTTTTT | CASSPRGRATGELFF | TRBD1 | TRBJ2-2 | TRBV5-6 | 15
TGTGCCAGCAGTTTATCGGGACAGAGTGAAGCTTTCTTT | CASSLSGQSEAFF | TRBD1 | TRBJ1-1 | TRBV27 | 13
TGTGCCACCGCCAGAAGGAGGGAGACCCAGTACTTC | CATARRRETQYF | - | TRBJ2-5 | TRBV15 | 12
TGTGCCAGCAGCCAACAGGGATCTAGCACAGATACGCAGTATTTT | CASSQQGSSTDTQYF | - | TRBJ2-3 | TRBV11-2 | 15
TGTGCCAGCAGCTCGGGACTCAGCTCCTACAATGAGCAGTTCTTC | CASSSGLSSYNEQFF | - | TRBJ2-1 | TRBV7-3 | 15
TGTGCCAGCAGCTTGCTACTAGCGGGAGGGGATGAGACCCAGTACTTC | CASSLLLAGGDETQYF | TRBD2 | TRBJ2-5 | TRBV5-6 | 16
TGTGCCAGCAGCCGGACGGGGGGCTGGGACACTGAAGCTTTCTTT | CASSRTGGWDTEAFF | - | TRBJ1-1 | TRBV7-6 | 15
TGCGCCAGCAGCCCCCCCCGGGACAGGGGGTCTGAAGCTTTCTTT | CASSPPRDRGSEAFF | TRBD1 | TRBJ1-1 | TRBV5-1 | 15
TGTGCCAGCAGCTTAGCGGGCAAATCTGAGTACGAGCAGTACTTC | CASSLAGKSEYEQYF | - | TRBJ2-7 | TRBV7-2 | 15